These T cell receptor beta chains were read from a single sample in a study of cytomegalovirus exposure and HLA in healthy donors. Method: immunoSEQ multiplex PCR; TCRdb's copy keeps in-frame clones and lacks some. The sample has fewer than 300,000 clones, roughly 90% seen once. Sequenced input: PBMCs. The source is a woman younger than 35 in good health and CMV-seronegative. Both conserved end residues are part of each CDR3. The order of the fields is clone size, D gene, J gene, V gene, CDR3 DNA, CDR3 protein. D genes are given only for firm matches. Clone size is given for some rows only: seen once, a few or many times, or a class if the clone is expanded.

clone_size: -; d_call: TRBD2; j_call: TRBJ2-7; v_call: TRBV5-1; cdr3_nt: TGCGCCAGCAGCGACCCTAGCGGAAGATCCTACGAGCAGTACTTC; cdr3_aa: CASSDPSGRSYEQYF
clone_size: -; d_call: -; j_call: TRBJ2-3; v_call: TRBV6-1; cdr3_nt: TGTGCCAGCAGTGTTCCAGCGGATACGCAGTATTTT; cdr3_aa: CASSVPADTQYF
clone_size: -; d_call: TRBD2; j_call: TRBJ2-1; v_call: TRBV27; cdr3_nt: TGTGCCAGCAGCCCAAGCGGGAGCTCCTACAATGAGCAGTTCTTC; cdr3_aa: CASSPSGSSYNEQFF
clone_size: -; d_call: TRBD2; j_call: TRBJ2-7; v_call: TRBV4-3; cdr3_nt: TGCGCCAGCAGCCAAGCACTAGCGGTCCAGGGTATATCCTACGAGCAGTACTTC; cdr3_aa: CASSQALAVQGISYEQYF
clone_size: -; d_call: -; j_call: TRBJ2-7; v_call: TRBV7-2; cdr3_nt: TGTGCCAGCAGCTCCTTACCAGGGCTCGGCGAGCAGTACTTC; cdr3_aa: CASSSLPGLGEQYF
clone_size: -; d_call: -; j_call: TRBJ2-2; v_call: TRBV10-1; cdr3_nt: TGCGCCAGCAGTGGTCGGCGTGACTTGGGGGAGCTGTTTTTT; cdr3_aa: CASSGRRDLGELFF
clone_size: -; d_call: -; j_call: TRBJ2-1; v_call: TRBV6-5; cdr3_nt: TGTGCCAGCAGTTACGGTGCTGGAGAATACAATGAGCAGTTCTTC; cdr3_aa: CASSYGAGEYNEQFF
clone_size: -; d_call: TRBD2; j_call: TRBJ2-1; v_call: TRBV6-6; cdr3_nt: TGTGCCAGCAGCCGAAAAATAGCGGGAAATGAGCAGTTCTTC; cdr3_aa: CASSRKIAGNEQFF
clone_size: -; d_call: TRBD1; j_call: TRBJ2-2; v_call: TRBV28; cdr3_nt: TGTGCCAGCAGCTCGACAGGGGGCAACACCGGGGAGCTGTTTTTT; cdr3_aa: CASSSTGGNTGELFF
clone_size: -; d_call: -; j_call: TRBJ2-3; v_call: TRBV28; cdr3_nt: TGTGCCAGCAGTTTATTTCGGCGGCACCCTCGTGGGGATACGCAGTATTTT; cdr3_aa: CASSLFRRHPRGDTQYF
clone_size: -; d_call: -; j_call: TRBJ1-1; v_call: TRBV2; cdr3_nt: TGTGCCAGCAGTGGACACAGGGCCGGCACTGAAGCTTTCTTT; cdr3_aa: CASSGHRAGTEAFF
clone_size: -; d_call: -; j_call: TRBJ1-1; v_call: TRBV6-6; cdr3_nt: TGTGCCAGCAGTTTATCCGAGAGGACTGAAGCTTTCTTT; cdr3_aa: CASSLSERTEAFF
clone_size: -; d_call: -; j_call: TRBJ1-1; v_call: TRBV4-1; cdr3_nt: TGCGCCAGCAGCCAAGATTGGGCACTTGGAAACACTGAAGCTTTCTTT; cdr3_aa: CASSQDWALGNTEAFF
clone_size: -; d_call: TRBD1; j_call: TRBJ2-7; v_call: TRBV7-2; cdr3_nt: TGTGCCAGCAGCTCTCGGACAGGGAACTACGAGCAGTACTTC; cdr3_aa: CASSSRTGNYEQYF
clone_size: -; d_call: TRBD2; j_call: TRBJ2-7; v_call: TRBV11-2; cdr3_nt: TGTGCCAGCAGCTTAGGAGTACTAGCGGGAGGGACCTACGAGCAGTACTTC; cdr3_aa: CASSLGVLAGGTYEQYF
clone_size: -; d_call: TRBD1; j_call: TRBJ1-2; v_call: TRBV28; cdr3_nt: TGTGCCAGCAGTTTAGTGACAGGGAACTATGGCTACACCTTC; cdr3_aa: CASSLVTGNYGYTF
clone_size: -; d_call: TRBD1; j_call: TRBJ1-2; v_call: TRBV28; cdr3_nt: TGTGCCACTACACAGGGGGAGAGGGGCTACACCTTC; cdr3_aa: CATTQGERGYTF
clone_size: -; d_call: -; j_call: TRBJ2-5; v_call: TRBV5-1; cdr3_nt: TGCGCCAGCAGCCCCCCTGGATCAGGGGCCCAGTACTTC; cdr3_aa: CASSPPGSGAQYF
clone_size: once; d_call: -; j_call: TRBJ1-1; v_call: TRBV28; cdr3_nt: TGTGCCAGCAGTCTATATACCGGAGCCGGGACTGAAGCTTTCTTT; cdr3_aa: CASSLYTGAGTEAFF
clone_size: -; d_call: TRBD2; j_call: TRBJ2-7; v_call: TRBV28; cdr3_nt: TGTGCCAGCAGTTTGGCCGGGACTAGCGGCGAGCAGTACTTC; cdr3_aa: CASSLAGTSGEQYF
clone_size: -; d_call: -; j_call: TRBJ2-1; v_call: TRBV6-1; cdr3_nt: TGTGCCAGCAGTGAATTGGGGGCCCTAGGGGATGAGCAGTTCTTC; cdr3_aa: CASSELGALGDEQFF
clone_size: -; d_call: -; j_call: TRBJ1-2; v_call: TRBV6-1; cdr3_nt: TGTGCCAGCAGTGAAAGTGGGACAACTTATGGCTACACCTTC; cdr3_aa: CASSESGTTYGYTF
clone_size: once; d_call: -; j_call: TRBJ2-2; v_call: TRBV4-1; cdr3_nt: TGCGCCAGCAGCCAGAGCCGGAGGGGGGGCACCGGGGAGCTGTTTTTT; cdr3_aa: CASSQSRRGGTGELFF
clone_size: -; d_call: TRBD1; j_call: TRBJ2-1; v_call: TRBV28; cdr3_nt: TGTGCCGGTTCCGGGACAGGGATAGATGAGCAGTTCTTC; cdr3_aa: CAGSGTGIDEQFF
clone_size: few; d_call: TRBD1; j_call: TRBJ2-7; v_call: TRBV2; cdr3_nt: TGTGCCAGCAGGGGGACAGGGTTAGCCTACGAGCAGTACTTC; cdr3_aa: CASRGTGLAYEQYF
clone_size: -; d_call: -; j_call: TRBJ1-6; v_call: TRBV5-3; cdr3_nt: TGTGCCAGAAGCAAAGGACGGACAAATTCACCCCTCCACTTT; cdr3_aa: CARSKGRTNSPLHF
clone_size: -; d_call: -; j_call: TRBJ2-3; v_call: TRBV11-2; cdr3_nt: TGTGCCAGCAGCTTATTGGAGGTGGGCACAGATACGCAGTATTTT; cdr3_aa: CASSLLEVGTDTQYF
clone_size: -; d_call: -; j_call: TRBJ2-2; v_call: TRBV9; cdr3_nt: TGTGCCAGCAGCGTAAACGTGGAGCCCACCGGGGAGCTGTTTTTT; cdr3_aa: CASSVNVEPTGELFF
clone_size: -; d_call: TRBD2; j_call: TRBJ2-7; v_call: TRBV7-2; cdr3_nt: TGTGCCAGCAGCTTATTCGGGACTAGTGACGAGCAGTACTTC; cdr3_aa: CASSLFGTSDEQYF
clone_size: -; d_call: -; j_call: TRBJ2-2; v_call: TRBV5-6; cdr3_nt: TGTGCCAGCAGCCTCCTAGACAGGCTGGTTACCGGGGAGCTGTTTTTT; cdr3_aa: CASSLLDRLVTGELFF
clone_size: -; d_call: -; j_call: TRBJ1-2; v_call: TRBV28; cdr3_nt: TGTGCCAGCAGTTTCGATTGGCAGGGCGGCAACTATGGCTACACCTTC; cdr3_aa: CASSFDWQGGNYGYTF
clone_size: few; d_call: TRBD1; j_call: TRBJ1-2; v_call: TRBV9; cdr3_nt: TGTGCCAGCAGCGTAGGCCTTCGACAGGGTAACTATGGCTACACCTTC; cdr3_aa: CASSVGLRQGNYGYTF
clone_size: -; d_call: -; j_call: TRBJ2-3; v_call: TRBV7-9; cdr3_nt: TGTGCCAGCAGCTTGAGGTCCGAGATCACAGATACGCAGTATTTT; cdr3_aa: CASSLRSEITDTQYF
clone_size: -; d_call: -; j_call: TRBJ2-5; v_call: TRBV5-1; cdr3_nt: TGCGCCAGCAATCGGGAAGAGACCCAGTACTTC; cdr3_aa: CASNREETQYF
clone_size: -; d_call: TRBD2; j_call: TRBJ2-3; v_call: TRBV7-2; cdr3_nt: TGTGCCAGCAGCCCCCGCTCACTAGCGGAAAATACGCAGTATTTT; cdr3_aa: CASSPRSLAENTQYF
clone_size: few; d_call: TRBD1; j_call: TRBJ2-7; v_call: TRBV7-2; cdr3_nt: TGTGCCAGCAGCTCCTGGACAGGGGGCGGCGAGCAGTACTTC; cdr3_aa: CASSSWTGGGEQYF
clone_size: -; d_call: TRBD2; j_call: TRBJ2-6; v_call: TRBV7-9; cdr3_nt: TGTGCCAGCAACATCCCCGAGATAGCGGGAGTGCAAGGGGCCAACGTCCTGACTTTC; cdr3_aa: CASNIPEIAGVQGANVLTF
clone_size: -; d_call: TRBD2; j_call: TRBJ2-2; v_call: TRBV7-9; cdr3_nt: TGTGCCAGCAGCGGGAGGGCCCCCGGGGAGCTGTTTTTT; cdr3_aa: CASSGRAPGELFF
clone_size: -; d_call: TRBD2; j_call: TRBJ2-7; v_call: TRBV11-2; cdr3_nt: TGTGCCAGCAGCCCCAGCGGGGTCGGGGAGCAGTACTTC; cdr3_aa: CASSPSGVGEQYF
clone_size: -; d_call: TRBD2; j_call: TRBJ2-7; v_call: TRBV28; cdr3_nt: TGTGCCAGCAGTTTCCCTCGAGGAGCGGGAGGGACTTACGAGCAGTACTTC; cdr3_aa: CASSFPRGAGGTYEQYF
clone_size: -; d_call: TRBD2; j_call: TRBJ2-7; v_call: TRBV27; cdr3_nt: TGTGCCAGCAGTCTCCGAATAGCGGGAATTTACGAGCAGTACTTC; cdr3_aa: CASSLRIAGIYEQYF
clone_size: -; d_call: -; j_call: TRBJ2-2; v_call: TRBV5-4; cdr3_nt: TGTGCCAGCAGCTTGGTGGACTGGGCCTCGCACGGAACCGGGGAGCTGTTTTTT; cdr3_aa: CASSLVDWASHGTGELFF
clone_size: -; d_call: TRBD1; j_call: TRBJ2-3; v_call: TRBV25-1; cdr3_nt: TGTGCCAGCAGGGACAGGGGACCGACTAGCACAGATACGCAGTATTTT; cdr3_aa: CASRDRGPTSTDTQYF
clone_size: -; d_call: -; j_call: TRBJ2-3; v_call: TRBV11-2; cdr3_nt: TGTGCCAGCAGCCCCCGGGGTAGCGGAGTTACTAGCACAGATACGCAGTATTTT; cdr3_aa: CASSPRGSGVTSTDTQYF
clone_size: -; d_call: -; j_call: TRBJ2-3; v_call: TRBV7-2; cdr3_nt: TGTGCCAGCCTGACGGCAATAGCGGATACAGATACGCAGTATTTT; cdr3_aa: CASLTAIADTDTQYF
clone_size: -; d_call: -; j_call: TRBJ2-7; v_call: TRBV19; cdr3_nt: TGTGCCAGTAGTATAGATCCAACAGTTTACGAGCAGTACTTC; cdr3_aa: CASSIDPTVYEQYF
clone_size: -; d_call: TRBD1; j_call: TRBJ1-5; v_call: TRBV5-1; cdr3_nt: TGCGCCAGCAGCCGCGGACAGGGGGGTACCCCCCAGCAGCCCCAGCATTTT; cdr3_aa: CASSRGQGGTPQQPQHF
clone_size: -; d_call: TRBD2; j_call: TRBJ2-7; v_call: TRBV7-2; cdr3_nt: TGTGCCAGCAGATCAAACCCGGGACTAGCGGGTGTGGAGCAGTACTTC; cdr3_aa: CASRSNPGLAGVEQYF
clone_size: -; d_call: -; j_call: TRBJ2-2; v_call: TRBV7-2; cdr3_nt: TGTGCCAGCAGCTTTACTTCGGTGCGGAGGCGCAAGCTGTTTTTT; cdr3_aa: CASSFTSVRRRKLFF
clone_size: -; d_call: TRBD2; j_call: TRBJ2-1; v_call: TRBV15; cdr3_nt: TGTGCCACCAGCAGAGGACTAGCGGGAGCCGTAGGGTTCTTC; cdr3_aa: CATSRGLAGAVGFF
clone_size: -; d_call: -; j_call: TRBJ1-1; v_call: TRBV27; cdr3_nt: TGTGCCAGCAGTAGCCCAGGATACACTGAAGCTTTCTTT; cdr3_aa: CASSSPGYTEAFF
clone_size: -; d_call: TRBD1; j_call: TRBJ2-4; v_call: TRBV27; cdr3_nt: TGTGCCAGCGGAACCGGGACAGGGGGGACCATTCAGTACTTC; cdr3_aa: CASGTGTGGTIQYF
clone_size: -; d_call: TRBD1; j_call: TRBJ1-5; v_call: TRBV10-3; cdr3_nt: TGTGCCATCAGTAGTGGGGACAGGGTAAATCAGCCCCAGCATTTT; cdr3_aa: CAISSGDRVNQPQHF
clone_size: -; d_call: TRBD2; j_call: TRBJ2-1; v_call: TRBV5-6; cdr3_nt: TGTGCCAGCGCCCCGGGACTAAGGTTCAATGAGCAGTTCTTC; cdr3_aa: CASAPGLRFNEQFF
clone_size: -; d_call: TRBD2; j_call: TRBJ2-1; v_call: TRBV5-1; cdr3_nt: TGCGCCAGCAGCCCCGGGACTAGCGGGAGGGATGAGCAGTTCTTC; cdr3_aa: CASSPGTSGRDEQFF
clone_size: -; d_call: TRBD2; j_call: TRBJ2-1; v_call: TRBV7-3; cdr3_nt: TGTGCCAGCAGCTTAATGGGGGGAGGGCCCTCTTATCAGCAGTTCTTC; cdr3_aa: CASSLMGGGPSYQQFF
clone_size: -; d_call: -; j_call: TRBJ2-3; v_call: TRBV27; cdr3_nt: TGTGCCAGCAGTATACGACAGGGCACAGATACGCAGTATTTT; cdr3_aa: CASSIRQGTDTQYF